This TCR beta chain appears in the sequencing data of a study of blood T cell repertoires in COVID-19. Study summary: There were acute and convalescent COVID-19 samples, and they came from the United States, Italy and Spain. The analysed material was cDNA or gDNA that came from T cells, B-cell-depleted T cells, or PBMCs.

Per the study methods: Reference gene primer amplification in the assay estimated nucleated cell counts. Only in-frame clones appear in the TCRdb table, and some are missing; sequencing was by immunoSEQ multiplex PCR. That table supplies the V and J calls and clone size; D and trimming were determined from the DNA. The sample shows more than 110,000 clones, 84% of them seen only once. The length of the CDR3 is 15 residues. The germline V gene encodes CDR1 MNHEY and CDR2 SMNVEV (reference sequence). With 5 bases clipped from V and 7 bases from J, the junction kept 9 bases outside the gene matches. A single count supports this clone.

What was sequenced was peripheral blood. The chain combines TRBV27 with TRBJ2-1, with 9 bases identical to TRBD1. The TCR originated in a human donor in a cohort sampled during active COVID-19. CDR3 residues: CASSLRDRDRNEQFF. DNA for the CDR3: TGTGCCAGCAGTCTAAGGGACAGGGATAGGAATGAGCAGTTCTTC.